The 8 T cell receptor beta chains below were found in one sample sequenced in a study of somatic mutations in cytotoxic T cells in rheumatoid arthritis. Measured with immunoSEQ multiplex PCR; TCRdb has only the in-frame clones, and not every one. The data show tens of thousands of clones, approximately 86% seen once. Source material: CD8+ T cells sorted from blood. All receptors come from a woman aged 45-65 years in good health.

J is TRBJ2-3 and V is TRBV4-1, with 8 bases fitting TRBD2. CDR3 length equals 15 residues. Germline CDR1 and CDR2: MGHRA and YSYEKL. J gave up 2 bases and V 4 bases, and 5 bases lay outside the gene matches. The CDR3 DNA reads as TGCGCCAGCAGCCCACTAGCGGACTTCACAGATACGCAGTATTTT. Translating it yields CASSPLADFTDTQYF.

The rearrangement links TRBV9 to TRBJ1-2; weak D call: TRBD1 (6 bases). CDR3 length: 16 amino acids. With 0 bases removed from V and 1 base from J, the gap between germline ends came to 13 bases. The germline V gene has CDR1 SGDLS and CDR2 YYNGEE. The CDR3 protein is CASSVGGGLDNYGYTF. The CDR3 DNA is TGTGCCAGCAGCGTAGGGGGGGGGCTGGATAACTATGGCTACACCTTC.

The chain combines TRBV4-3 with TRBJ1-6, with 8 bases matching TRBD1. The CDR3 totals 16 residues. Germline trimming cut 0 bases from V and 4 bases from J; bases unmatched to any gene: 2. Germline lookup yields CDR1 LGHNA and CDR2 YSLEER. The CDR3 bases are TGCGCCAGCAGCCAAGAGACAGGGGATTATAATTCACCCCTCCACTTT. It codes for CASSQETGDYNSPLHF.

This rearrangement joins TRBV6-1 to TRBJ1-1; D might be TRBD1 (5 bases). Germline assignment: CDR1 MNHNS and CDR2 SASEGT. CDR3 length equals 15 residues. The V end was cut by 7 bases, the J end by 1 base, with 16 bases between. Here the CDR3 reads CASTLGVTGNTEAFF. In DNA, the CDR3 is TGTGCCAGCACCCTAGGGGTCACCGGGAACACTGAAGCTTTCTTT.

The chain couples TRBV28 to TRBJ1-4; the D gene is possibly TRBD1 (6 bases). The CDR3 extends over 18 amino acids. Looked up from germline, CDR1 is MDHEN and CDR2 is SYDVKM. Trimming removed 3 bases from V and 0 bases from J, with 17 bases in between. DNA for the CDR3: TGTGCCAGCAGTTTGCAGGGGAGGGGCCCTGCAACTAATGAAAAACTGTTTTTT. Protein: CASSLQGRGPATNEKLFF.

The CDR3 protein is CASSDRRSSYNEQFF. The CDR3 nucleotides read TGCGCCAGCAGCGATCGGCGCTCCTCCTACAATGAGCAGTTCTTC. This rearrangement joins TRBV10-2 to TRBJ2-1; no clear D. Trimming removed 6 bases at V and 0 bases at J, with 12 bases between. CDR1 WSHSY and CDR2 SAAADI come from the germline V gene. The CDR3 length is 15 residues.

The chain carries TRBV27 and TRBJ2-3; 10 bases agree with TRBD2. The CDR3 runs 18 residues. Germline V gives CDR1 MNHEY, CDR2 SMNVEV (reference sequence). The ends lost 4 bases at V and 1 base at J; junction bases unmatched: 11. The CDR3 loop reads CASSSRLFLAGGTDTQYF. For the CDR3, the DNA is TGTGCCAGCAGTTCCCGTCTGTTCCTAGCGGGGGGCACAGATACGCAGTATTTT.

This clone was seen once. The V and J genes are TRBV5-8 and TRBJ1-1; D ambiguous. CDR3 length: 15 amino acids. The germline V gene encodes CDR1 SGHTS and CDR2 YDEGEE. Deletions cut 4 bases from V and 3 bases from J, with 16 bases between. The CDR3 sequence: CASSLRQARDTEAFF. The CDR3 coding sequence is TGTGCCAGCAGCCTTAGACAAGCCCGGGACACTGAAGCTTTCTTT.